This TCR beta chain is from a study of T cell responses to AZD1222 COVID-19 vaccine. Pooling covered second doses at about 4 or about 12 weeks. Libraries were prepared by immunoSEQ multiplex PCR; TCRdb keeps only in-frame clonotypes and omits some of them. In the table there are about 160,000 clones, more than 85% of which are singletons. Comments on this clone: Its antigen is undetermined.

General observations from the study: Spike-specific TCR breadth and depth grew following two AZD1222 doses. Repertoire sampling was restricted to post-peak T cell response timepoints. Baseline testing showed seropositivity in only five to seven AZD1222 recipients.

V was trimmed by 3 bases and J by 4 bases, leaving 9 bases between them. The CDR3 covers 13 residues. Per the germline V gene, CDR1 is MNHEY and CDR2 is SVGAGI. The rearrangement links TRBV6-5 to TRBJ1-2; D is undetermined. The receptor was derived from an adult who received the AZD1222 COVID-19 vaccine. The sequencing used peripheral blood, collected 28 days after the second AZD1222 dose. CDR3 sequence: CASSYGDGYGYTF. The CDR3 DNA sequence: TGTGCCAGCAGTTATGGAGATGGCTATGGCTACACCTTC.